Presented here are 11 T cell receptor beta chains from one specimen sequenced in a study of blood T cells in healthy people across ages. Sample-barcoded 5' priming and a J-beta primer mix drove a second PCR of roughly 6 to 12 cycles. Using its own MiXCR run on the 5' RACE reads, TCRdb lists one record per CDR3 protein. Among hundreds of thousands of distinct CDR3 sequences listed, roughly 58% were seen once. The material sequenced was blood. The source of these receptors is a man aged 60-69 years in good health.

The chain joins TRBV5-1 to TRBJ1-2; D gene uncertain. CDR3 length: 12 residues. The germline V gene encodes CDR1 SGHRS and CDR2 YFSETQ. Trimming removed 1 base at V and 8 bases at J, with 9 bases between. CDR3 sequence reads: CASSLNGEGYTF. CDR3 nucleotide sequence: TGCGCCAGCAGCTTGAATGGCGAAGGCTACACCTTC.

The chain has TRBV5-1 and TRBJ2-5, with 7 bases matching TRBD2. The CDR3 is 13 amino acids. Unmatched junction bases numbered 1, after V lost 0 bases and J lost 5 bases. Germline-derived CDR1 and CDR2 are SGHRS and YFSETQ. The CDR3 bases are TGCGCCAGCAGCTTGGATAGCGGGGAGACCCAGTACTTC. Encoded protein: CASSLDSGETQYF.

Note on this clonotype: Germline is not matched at one junction end, which may reflect a read error. The genes are TRBV6-1 and TRBJ2-5, with a possible D match to TRBD2 (5 bases). The CDR3 has 16 amino acids. Germline lookup yields CDR1 MNHNS and CDR2 SASEGT. For the CDR3, the DNA is TGTGCCAGCAGTGGCCTCTTGGCGGCGGGTGGGGAGACCCGGTACTTC. This sequence encodes CASSGLLAAGGETRYF.

This sequence joins TRBV6-5 and TRBJ2-4; possible D gene TRBD2, 6 bases. V lost 0 bases and J 7 bases, leaving 10 bases between the germline ends. Germline V gives CDR1 MNHEY, CDR2 SVGAGI. This CDR3 has 14 amino acids. The CDR3 bases are TGTGCCAGCAGTTACTCGCGGGGTGAGAACATTCAGTACTTC. This sequence encodes CASSYSRGENIQYF.

The chain carries TRBV20-1 and TRBJ2-3; TRBD2 might be the D (6 bases). This CDR3 contains 15 residues. The V and J ends lost 0 bases and 2 bases respectively, with 12 bases between them. Germline loops: CDR1 DFQATT, CDR2 SNEGSKA (reference sequence). DNA of the CDR3: TGCAGTGCTAGAGATCAGGCGGACTACACAGATACGCAGTATTTT. It yields the protein CSARDQADYTDTQYF.

This rearrangement joins TRBV27 to TRBJ2-5; a weak D match, TRBD2 (8 bases). Germline CDR1 MNHEY, CDR2 SMNVEV (reference sequence). This CDR3 region has 14 residues. Trimming removed 11 bases from V and 2 bases from J, with 18 bases in between. CDR3 amino acids: CARRGDRVQETQYF. CDR3 in DNA: TGTGCCCGGCGGGGGGACAGAGTACAAGAGACCCAGTACTTC.

The chain combines TRBV6-6 with TRBJ2-1; perhaps D is TRBD1 or TRBD2 (5 bases each). CDR1 and CDR2 from the germline V gene are MNHNY and SVGAGI (reference sequence). Trimming removed 7 bases at V and 6 bases at J, with 16 bases between. This CDR3 has 14 amino acids. The CDR3 DNA follows: TGTGCCAGCACCCGGGACCACCCCGGCAATGAGCAGTTCTTC. Encoded protein: CASTRDHPGNEQFF.

The chain uses TRBV20-1 and TRBJ1-5, with 9 bases identical to TRBD1. CDR3 size: 19 residues. Trimming at V came to 5 bases and at J to 0 bases, leaving 17 bases not matched to a gene. Germline V CDR1 and CDR2: DFQATT, SNEGSKA (reference sequence). DNA for the CDR3: TGCAGTGCTCGTGGTCCCCTGGACAGGGGCTCGTATAGCAATCAGCCCCAGCATTTT. It codes for CSARGPLDRGSYSNQPQHF.

The chain recombines TRBV19 with TRBJ2-4, with D perhaps matching TRBD2 (5 bases). The J call may be wrong; the DNA end is better matched by TRBJ2-5. Germline V lookup: CDR1 LNHDA, CDR2 SQIVND (reference sequence). The CDR3 covers 14 residues. This CDR3 reads CASSIDRGGETQYF. CDR3 coding DNA: TGTGCCAGTAGTATAGATCGCGGCGGGGAGACCCAGTACTTC.

This chain connects TRBV9 to TRBJ1-2, with a tentative D call TRBD1 (5 bases). There are 14 residues in the CDR3. Germline CDR1 and CDR2: SGDLS and YYNGEE. Trimming took off 5 bases at V and 4 bases at J, with 15 bases between the two ends. The DNA for the CDR3 is TGTGCCAGCAGTTTAGGCGCAGGGTCCTATGGCTACACCTTC. It translates to CASSLGAGSYGYTF.

With regard to this clonotype: A much larger clone differs by one base, so this may be a read error. V gene TRBV7-2 combines with J gene TRBJ2-3; 7 bases line up with TRBD1. Germline CDR1 and CDR2: SGHTA and FQGNSA. The CDR3 length is 15 residues. V trimming: 4 bases; J trimming: 1 base; junction bases outside the gene matches: 5. CDR3 nucleotide sequence: TGTGCCAGCAGCTCGGCAGGACAGGGCACAGATACGCAGTATTTT. Its translation: CASSSAGQGTDTQYF.